A single sample is the source of the 15 T cell receptor beta chains below, sequenced in a study of T cells after yellow fever vaccination. Each CDR3 protein is one row after TCRdb ran MiXCR on the 5' RACE reads. The sample consists of some 250,000 distinct CDR3 sequences, approximately 3.8% of them appearing once. The sequences come from PBMCs, collected 15 days after the yellow fever booster vaccination. All receptors derive from a man aged 18-30 years who received the YFV17D yellow fever vaccine.

This clonotype was counted at least ten times. The chain combines TRBV9 with TRBJ2-1; D unresolved. The CDR3 covers 16 residues. Germline V gives CDR1 SGDLS, CDR2 YYNGEE. The V end lost 3 bases, the J end lost 0 bases, and 13 bases lay between the germline ends. CDR3 in DNA: TGTGCCAGCAGCGCGATACAGAACTACTCCTACAATGAGCAGTTCTTC. As protein: CASSAIQNYSYNEQFF.

This chain joins TRBV4-1 and TRBJ1-2; D not certain. Germline V gene sequence: CDR1 MGHRA, CDR2 YSYEKL. V lost 0 bases to trimming and J lost 8 bases, with 10 bases between them. CDR3 length equals 13 residues. CDR3 sequence reads: CASSQDWPRGYTF. The CDR3 DNA follows: TGCGCCAGCAGCCAAGATTGGCCAAGAGGCTACACCTTC.

This clonotype was counted many times. The genes are TRBV27 and TRBJ2-3; TRBD1 is a possible D gene (6 bases). The CDR3 has 13 residues. The V gene's germline CDR1 is MNHEY and CDR2 SMNVEV (reference sequence). Trimming pared 5 bases from V and 13 bases from J, leaving 19 bases between. The CDR3 DNA is TGTGCCAGCAGTCCCACAGGGTCGCGGATGGAGTATTTT. Amino acids: CASSPTGSRMEYF.

In its sample, this clonotype was seen many times. This sequence joins TRBV11-2 and TRBJ2-3; the match to TRBD1 covers 7 bases. This CDR3 comprises 17 residues. V lost 5 bases and J lost 2; bases outside the gene matches: 13. Germline V gene data show CDR1 as SGHAT and CDR2 as FQNNGV. The chain's CDR3 is CASSTRTGLLLTDTQYF. CDR3 DNA: TGTGCCAGCAGCACCAGGACAGGCCTGTTACTCACAGATACGCAGTATTTT.

There are many counts of this clonotype. V gene TRBV20-1 combines with J gene TRBJ2-1; D call uncertain. Germline V gives CDR1 DFQATT, CDR2 SNEGSKA (reference sequence). The CDR3 is 13 amino acids. The V end was cut by 6 bases, the J end by 7 bases, with 16 bases between. In DNA form, the CDR3 reads TGCAGTGCCTTCCAGGACCGAGCAAATGAGCAGTTCTTC. Translated: CSAFQDRANEQFF.

This clonotype was seen at least ten times. The CDR3 protein is CATSAPGVDEQFF. In DNA, the CDR3 is TGTGCCACCAGTGCCCCAGGGGTCGATGAGCAGTTCTTC. The chain employs TRBV24-1 and TRBJ2-1, with TRBD1 as a possible D gene (6 bases). This CDR3 contains 13 residues. CDR1 and CDR2 (germline): KGHDR, SFDVKD. The ends were cut back, 5 bases at V and 8 bases at J, with 12 bases in the middle.

This clonotype was seen repeatedly, ten times or more. J is TRBJ2-1 and V is TRBV7-8; D remains ambiguous. Germline lookup yields CDR1 SGHVS and CDR2 FQNEAQ. V was pared by 5 bases and J by 6 bases, with 14 bases between. The CDR3 is made up of 14 amino acids. Written as DNA, the CDR3 is TGTGCCAGCAGCAACGCACGGCGGTCCAATGAGCAGTTCTTC. Protein: CASSNARRSNEQFF.

This clonotype was observed many times. The chain carries TRBV30 and TRBJ2-1; 9 bases line up with TRBD1. V shed 2 bases and J 8 bases; nucleotides not matched to a gene: 4. Germline-derived CDR1 and CDR2 are GTSNPN and SVGIG (reference sequence). This CDR3 spans 13 amino acids. The CDR3 is CAWSLDRGDEQFF. The DNA for the CDR3 is TGTGCCTGGAGTTTGGACAGGGGCGATGAGCAGTTCTTC.

This clonotype occurred many times. This chain uses TRBV21-1 with TRBJ1-4; no DNA check was done on the table's D call, TRBD1. TRBV21-1 is labeled a pseudogene. The CDR3 extends over 14 amino acids. CDR3 amino acids: CASSKDSRDIRWFF. DNA of the CDR3: TGTGCCAGCAGCAAAGATTCCCGGGACATCAGATGGTTTTTT.

This clonotype was observed at least ten times. The V and J genes are TRBV19 and TRBJ2-2; no firm D call. The ends were cut back, 4 bases at V and 3 bases at J, with 15 bases in the middle. Germline V CDR1 and CDR2: LNHDA, SQIVND (reference sequence). This CDR3 contains 16 residues. The CDR3 DNA sequence: TGTGCCAGTAGTAAGCCCAGGCCTCTTGACACCGGGGAGCTGTTTTTT. It codes for CASSKPRPLDTGELFF.

The table lists this clonotype with many counts. An end of the junction does not agree with germline; a read error may underlie this. The V and J genes are TRBV7-7 and TRBJ2-2; the match to TRBD2 covers 9 bases. Looked up from germline, CDR1 is SSHAT and CDR2 is FNYEAQ (reference sequence). This CDR3 comprises 13 residues. Written as DNA, the CDR3 is TGTGCTAGCAGCCTAGCGGGGCCCGGGGAGCTGTTTTTT. Protein sequence: CASSLAGPGELFF.

The sample holds many counts of this clonotype. The chain carries TRBV9 and TRBJ1-4; TRBD1 agrees at 7 bases. With 3 bases clipped from V and 8 bases from J, the junction kept 10 bases outside the gene matches. Looked up from germline, CDR1 is SGDLS and CDR2 is YYNGEE. There are 15 residues in the CDR3. The CDR3 nucleotides are TGTGCCAGCAGCGCGGAGAAGGTCAGGGGGGAAAAACTGTTTTTT. Encoded protein: CASSAEKVRGEKLFF.

This clonotype occurred many times. The chain recombines TRBV25-1 with TRBJ2-1; 11 bases agree with TRBD2. CDR3 length: 15 amino acids. With 3 bases clipped from V and 7 bases from J, the junction kept 5 bases outside the gene matches. Germline V lookup: CDR1 MGHDK, CDR2 SYGVNS. CDR3 sequence reads: CASSDSGGAGNEQFF. In DNA form, the CDR3 reads TGTGCCAGCAGTGATAGCGGGGGGGCCGGTAATGAGCAGTTCTTC.

This clonotype was counted many times. The chain joins TRBV5-1 to TRBJ2-2; 11 bases fit TRBD1. Germline loops: CDR1 SGHRS, CDR2 YFSETQ. The CDR3 covers 15 residues. The junction had 5 bases not matched to a gene; V was cut back by 3 bases and J by 7 bases. CDR3 bases: TGCGCCAGCAGCTCGGACAGGGGGCGCGTCGGGGAGCTGTTTTTT. As protein: CASSSDRGRVGELFF.

This clonotype came up many times. The chain carries TRBV29-1 and TRBJ2-7; a weak D match, TRBD2 (5 bases). With 5 bases removed from V and 3 bases from J, the gap between germline ends came to 11 bases. Germline CDR1 SQVTM, CDR2 ANQGSEA. CDR3 length equals 12 residues. DNA for the CDR3: TGCAGCGTTAGTAAGGGAGACTACGAGCAGTACGTC. As protein: CSVSKGDYEQYV.